This TCR beta chain was observed in a study of cytomegalovirus exposure and HLA in healthy donors. Study information: Researchers found that about four fifths of about 400 genotyped donors fell within the Caucasian-associated ancestry cluster. General observations from the study: In a later analysis, donors in an Asian-associated ancestry cluster reportedly had fewer N-insertions in productive TCRs than the cohort mean. Among the CMV-associated chains, three were confirmed in vitro as specific for CMV antigens.

Notes on this clone: The antigen is not known.

60 Vbeta and 13 Jbeta primers were used in PCR. Profiling relied on immunoSEQ multiplex PCR, and the TCRdb table lists in-frame clones only, not all of them. The sample has roughly 170,000 clones, approximately 78% seen once. The sample comprised PBMCs. This receptor was identified in a woman between 18 and 30 years old in good health and CMV-seronegative.

The chain's CDR3 is CASSLVAGSTDTQYF. As DNA, the CDR3 is TGTGCCAGCAGCTTAGTGGCGGGAAGCACAGATACGCAGTATTTT. The rearrangement uses TRBV7-2 and TRBJ2-3; maybe TRBD2 (6 bases). Trimming left V 1 base short and J 0 bases short, with 8 bases between. Germline-derived CDR1 and CDR2 are SGHTA and FQGNSA. The CDR3 loop spans 15 amino acids.